The 15 T cell receptor beta chains below come from one sample, sequenced in a study of CD8+ T cells in alopecia areata. RNA was extracted and reverse transcribed into cDNA as the sequencing template. TCRdb's copy holds only in-frame clones and misses some; the assay was immunoSEQ multiplex PCR. The sample shows some 240,000 clones, about 57% of them seen only once. The treatment was: oral pan-JAK inhibitor, 5-10 mg twice daily. The sample consisted of CD4+ T cells sorted from blood, taken at week 4, from a patient treated with tofacitinib. The receptors derive from a human donor with alopecia areata.

This chain connects TRBV20-1 to TRBJ1-2; possibly TRBD1 for D (5 bases). Per the germline V gene, CDR1 is DFQATT and CDR2 is SNEGSKA (reference sequence). The CDR3 sequence is 11 residues long. V gave up 5 bases and J gave up 6 bases, with 10 bases separating them. The CDR3 here is CSAGRQNGYTF. The CDR3, as DNA: TGCAGTGCTGGAAGACAGAATGGCTACACCTTC.

This rearrangement joins TRBV29-1 to TRBJ1-2; no definite D call. CDR3 length equals 9 residues. Germline CDR1 SQVTM, CDR2 ANQGSEA. Trimming shortened V by 4 bases and J by 7 bases, and 4 bases separated the two germline ends. CDR3 sequence: CSVGAGYTF. In nucleotides, the CDR3 is TGCAGCGTTGGAGCTGGCTACACCTTC.

The gene calls are TRBV7-2 and TRBJ2-7; 8 bases fit TRBD2. V gave up 1 base and J gave up 7 bases; unmatched junction bases: 3. This CDR3 is 13 amino acids long. Germline V gives CDR1 SGHTA, CDR2 FQGNSA. In nucleotides, the CDR3 is TGTGCCAGCAGCTTAGAGAGCGGGGGAGAGCAGTACTTC. Translation gives CASSLESGGEQYF.

Only a few counts were recorded for this clone. The V and J genes are TRBV5-1 and TRBJ2-3, with D tentatively TRBD1 or TRBD2 (5 bases each). The CDR3 contains 15 residues. Germline V CDR1 and CDR2: SGHRS, YFSETQ. Trimming took off 0 bases at V and 2 bases at J, with 10 bases between the two ends. In DNA form, the CDR3 reads TGCGCCAGCAGCTTGGAGTTAGGGACCACAGATACGCAGTATTTT. As protein: CASSLELGTTDTQYF.

This clone was observed once. The chain is built from TRBV4-3 and TRBJ2-1; tentatively, D is TRBD1 (6 bases). The CDR3 sequence is 12 residues long. CDR1 is LGHNA and CDR2 is YSLEER in the germline V gene. Trimming cost V 2 bases and J 9 bases, with 8 bases left between them. The CDR3 coding sequence is TGCGCCAGCAGCCAACCAGGGGTTGAGCAGTTCTTC. The encoded protein is CASSQPGVEQFF.

As concerns this clone: This sample also contains other DNA sequences that code for the same CDR3. This chain connects TRBV20-1 to TRBJ2-5, with D possibly being TRBD2 (5 bases). Germline V lookup: CDR1 DFQATT, CDR2 SNEGSKA (reference sequence). This CDR3 is 10 amino acids long. Between the trimmed V and J ends, which lost 6 bases and 5 bases, there was a span of 7 bases. CDR3 DNA sequence: TGCAGTGCAACGGGGGAGACCCAGTACTTC. Its translation: CSATGETQYF.

In this sample, this clone turned up a few times. A much more abundant neighbour one base away suggests this may be a read error. The sample carries other DNA sequences with the same CDR3. This chain uses TRBV7-2 with TRBJ2-7; D call uncertain. The CDR3 has 11 amino acids. In germline, CDR1 is SGHTA, CDR2 FQGNSA. Trimming cost V 1 base and J 4 bases, with 2 bases left between them. This CDR3 is CASSLVYEQYF. The CDR3, as DNA: TGTGCCAGCAGCTTAGTTTACGAGCAGTACTTC. The full variable domain, its missing parts supplied by reference TRBV7-2 and TRBJ2-7, is GAGVSQSPSNKVTEKGKDVELRCDPISGHTALYWYRQSLGQGLEFLIYFQGNSAPDKSGLPSDRFSAERTGGSVSTLTIQRTQQEDSAVYLCASSLVYEQYFGPGTRLTVT.

The table lists this clone with a few counts. This chain joins TRBV19 and TRBJ2-6; D not resolved. Germline loops: CDR1 LNHDA, CDR2 SQIVND (reference sequence). CDR3 size: 13 residues. Trimming cost V 7 bases and J 4 bases, with 8 bases left between them. Here the CDR3 reads CASTAAGANVLTF. The CDR3 DNA is TGTGCCAGTACAGCCGCAGGGGCCAACGTCCTGACTTTC.

Remarks on this clone: The identical CDR3 is also encoded by other nucleotide sequences in the sample. The chain combines TRBV5-1 with TRBJ1-1; D is unresolved. V was cut by 2 bases and J by 1 base, with 6 bases left in between. This CDR3 is 13 amino acids long. Germline values: CDR1 SGHRS, CDR2 YFSETQ. CDR3 protein: CASSFVGNTEAFF. CDR3 in DNA: TGCGCCAGCAGCTTCGTAGGGAACACTGAAGCTTTCTTT.

This clone was observed a handful of times. The gene calls are TRBV11-2 and TRBJ2-3; D not certain. Germline V lookup: CDR1 SGHAT, CDR2 FQNNGV. The length of the CDR3 is 13 residues. Trimming took 0 bases from V and 4 from J, leaving 5 bases between them. CDR3 coding DNA: TGTGCCAGCAGCTTAGAACATGCAGATACGCAGTATTTT. This translates into CASSLEHADTQYF. The entire variable domain, with the rest obtained from reference TRBV11-2 and TRBJ2-3, is as follows: EAGVAQSPRYKIIEKRQSVAFWCNPISGHATLYWYQQILGQGPKLLIQFQNNGVVDDSQLPKDRFSAERLKGVDSTLKIQPAKLEDSAVYLCASSLEHADTQYFGPGTRLTVL.

This chain joins TRBV18 and TRBJ1-5; possible D gene TRBD1, 5 bases. Germline V lookup: CDR1 KGHSH, CDR2 LQKENI. This CDR3 has 16 amino acids. V lost 3 bases, J lost 4 bases, and 16 bases lay in between. DNA for the CDR3: TGTGCCAGCTCACCGGTCAGGGACGGGGTTAATCAGCCCCAGCATTTT. This gives the protein CASSPVRDGVNQPQHF.

The chain recombines TRBV5-6 with TRBJ2-7; the D call may be TRBD1 or TRBD2 (5 bases each). Trimming pared 4 bases from V and 0 bases from J, leaving 11 bases between. The CDR3 has 14 amino acids. Looked up from germline, CDR1 is SGHDT and CDR2 is YYEEEE. In DNA form, the CDR3 reads TGTGCCAGCAGCCAGAGGGACCGCTCCTACGAGCAGTACTTC. It yields the protein CASSQRDRSYEQYF.

The chain couples TRBV29-1 to TRBJ2-1; D remains unclear. Germline lookup yields CDR1 SQVTM and CDR2 ANQGSEA. CDR3 size: 11 residues. Deletions cut 4 bases from V and 7 bases from J, with 8 bases between. The DNA of the CDR3 is TGCAGCGTTGGTCCTGGGAATGAGCAGTTCTTC. This encodes CSVGPGNEQFF.

The J gene is TRBJ1-4, the V gene TRBV4-3; D might be TRBD1 (6 bases). This CDR3 has 15 amino acids. CDR1 LGHNA and CDR2 YSLEER come from the germline V gene. Trimming pared 4 bases from V and 8 bases from J, leaving 17 bases between. In DNA form, the CDR3 reads TGCGCCAGCAGCCCTCGGACAGTTCACAGGGAAAAACTGTTTTTT. This translates into CASSPRTVHREKLFF.

The chain is built from TRBV27 and TRBJ1-2, with a weak D call TRBD1 (6 bases). The CDR3 has 14 residues. The germline CDR1 and CDR2 sequences are MNHEY and SMNVEV (reference sequence). V gave up 2 bases and J gave up 8 bases, with 15 bases separating them. This CDR3 is CASSLLGARRGYTF. DNA for the CDR3: TGTGCCAGCAGTTTACTGGGGGCCCGAAGGGGCTACACCTTC.